This T cell receptor beta chain was sequenced for a study of shared clonotypes between healthy human individuals. Using immunoSEQ multiplex PCR, the repertoire was profiled, and TCRdb retains in-frame clones only, with some absent. The sample holds approximately 1.4 million clones, 95% to 99% seen once. The germline V gene encodes CDR1 SGHNT and CDR2 YYREEE (reference sequence). Trimming took 0 bases from V and 3 from J, leaving 6 bases between them. The CDR3 extends over 13 amino acids. CD45RA-negative memory and CD45RA+ naive subsets were split from the CD4+ cells. About this clone itself: Other nucleotide sequences in the sample specify the same CDR3.

The rearrangement uses TRBV5-4 and TRBJ2-5, with D perhaps being TRBD1 or TRBD2 (5 bases each). Sequencing was done on a sample of naive CD4+ T cells sorted from blood. Sample subset: CD45RA+ positively selected. The TCR originated in a man aged 25 to 40 in good health. Here the CDR3 reads CASSLGGEETQYF. Written as DNA, the CDR3 is TGTGCCAGCAGCTTGGGAGGGGAAGAGACCCAGTACTTC.